This T cell receptor (beta chain) stems from a study of shared clonotypes between healthy human individuals. Per sorted-subset replicate PCR, input was approximately 0.2 ug DNA, representing tens of thousands of T cell genomes. The assay was immunoSEQ multiplex PCR, and TCRdb's table has in-frame clones only and misses some. Of some 2.1 million clones in the sample, roughly 94% were seen once. CD8 cells classed as naive were CD45RO-negative and positively selected for CCR7, excluding terminally differentiated effector memory CD45RA+ cells. Every one of the donors was a Caucasian adult that lived in Nashville, Tennessee. V was trimmed by 1 base and J by 2 bases, leaving 15 bases between them. Germline lookup yields CDR1 MNHEY and CDR2 SMNVEV (reference sequence). CDR3 length: 16 amino acids.

The sequence came from a man younger than 35 in good health. Material for sequencing was naive CD8+ T cells sorted from blood. The chain couples TRBV27 to TRBJ2-7, with D perhaps TRBD1 or TRBD2 (5 bases each). The CDR3 DNA reads as TGTGCCAGCAGTTTATTGCTTAGGGACGGACCCTACGAGCAGTACTTC. Protein product: CASSLLLRDGPYEQYF.